Listed here is a single TCR beta chain. The antigen is not known. This sample was taken from a study of cytomegalovirus exposure and HLA in healthy donors. On the study more broadly: The same platform used for the approximately 670 first-cohort repertoires was also used for the 120 validation repertoires, as a later analysis reported. Study results and limitations: Subsequent analysis showed first-cohort TCR clusters tending to co-occur in roughly 130 validation repertoires.

Sequencing used immunoSEQ multiplex PCR; TCRdb keeps in-frame clones, though not all of them. The sample contains about 150,000 clones, 86% of which appear only once. CDR1 is PRHDT and CDR2 is FYEKMQ in the germline V gene (reference sequence). V gave up 4 bases and J gave up 4 bases; unmatched junction bases: 9. This CDR3 has 15 amino acids. Sequencing was carried out using PBMCs. The sequence came from a man between 18 and 29 years old in good health and CMV-seropositive. The chain couples TRBV13 to TRBJ2-7; 8 positions agree with TRBD1. The CDR3 sequence: CASSSGQGAHYEQYF. CDR3 DNA sequence: TGTGCCAGCAGCTCCGGACAGGGCGCTCATTACGAGCAGTACTTC. Full variable domain (missing parts from reference TRBV13 and TRBJ2-7): AAGVIQSPRHLIKEKRETATLKCYPIPRHDTVYWYQQGPGQDPQFLISFYEKMQSDKGSIPDRFSAQQFSDYHSELNMSSLELGDSALYFCASSSGQGAHYEQYFGPGTRLTVT.